These 27 T cell receptor beta chains originate from one sample sequenced in a study of blood T cell repertoires in COVID-19. Assay: immunoSEQ multiplex PCR; the TCRdb copy retains only in-frame clones and omits some. Of a few hundred thousand clones listed, around 87% were seen once; the top ten hold over 2%. The sequenced sample consisted of peripheral blood. These receptors were taken from a woman between 50 and 59 years old with acute or convalescent COVID-19.

This sequence joins TRBV24-1 and TRBJ1-5, with 8 bases that match TRBD1. CDR3 length: 16 amino acids. Germline CDR1 and CDR2: KGHDR and SFDVKD. J gave up 5 bases and V 4 bases, and 9 bases lay outside the gene matches. For the CDR3, the DNA is TGTGCCACCAGTGAGTCCGGGACAGGAACCTATCAGCCCCAGCATTTT. Its protein is CATSESGTGTYQPQHF.

The chain carries TRBV7-2 and TRBJ2-1; a weak D match, TRBD2 (5 bases). Germline assignment: CDR1 SGHTA and CDR2 FQGNSA. This CDR3 has 15 amino acids. V lost 5 bases, J lost 2 bases, and 13 bases lay in between. In nucleotides, the CDR3 is TGTGCCAGCAGCCCGCGGGCGGTGCCCTACAATGAGCAGTTCTTC. It yields the protein CASSPRAVPYNEQFF.

The chain carries TRBV30 and TRBJ1-4; 8 positions match TRBD1. In germline, CDR1 is GTSNPN, CDR2 SVGIG (reference sequence). The CDR3 length is 13 residues. Trimming at V came to 7 bases and at J to 8 bases, leaving 9 bases not matched to a gene. The CDR3 loop reads CALSTGAREKLFF. CDR3 DNA: TGTGCCTTATCGACAGGGGCAAGGGAAAAACTGTTTTTT.

The sample holds one count of this clone. The CDR3 coding sequence is TGCAGCGTCCGACAGGGTGCTGGAAACACCATATATTTT. Amino acid sequence: CSVRQGAGNTIYF. The chain couples TRBV29-1 to TRBJ1-3, with 7 bases matching TRBD1. The CDR3 covers 13 residues. The trim removed 6 bases at V and 2 bases at J, leaving 4 bases unmatched. The germline gives CDR1 SQVTM, CDR2 ANQGSEA.

This chain uses TRBV19 with TRBJ1-5, with 11 bases aligning to TRBD1. The V gene end was trimmed by 9 bases and the J gene end by 0 bases; junction bases not matched to a gene: 4. The CDR3 covers 15 residues. Germline CDR1 and CDR2: LNHDA and SQIVND (reference sequence). The CDR3 sequence is CASQDRGLSNQPQHF. CDR3 nucleotides: TGTGCCAGCCAGGACAGGGGGCTTAGCAATCAGCCCCAGCATTTT.

This clone was seen a handful of times. The same CDR3 can be traced to other DNA sequences in this sample. This rearrangement joins TRBV19 to TRBJ1-2, with 11 bases lining up with TRBD1. CDR1 is LNHDA, CDR2 SQIVND, per germline (reference sequence). CDR3 length equals 14 residues. V lost 3 bases, J lost 8 bases, and 5 bases stayed unmatched. The CDR3 reads CASSILDRGRGYTF. The CDR3 DNA sequence: TGTGCCAGTAGTATTCTGGACAGGGGGCGCGGCTACACCTTC.

This clone has a single count. The chain couples TRBV2 to TRBJ2-3, with TRBD2 identical over 8 bases. J lost 0 bases, V lost 2 bases, and 13 bases had no gene match. The CDR3 sequence is 19 residues long. Germline CDR1 SNHLY, CDR2 FYNNEI. CDR3 amino acids: CASSELSLAGLLSTDTQYF. The CDR3 nucleotides read TGTGCCAGCAGTGAATTGTCGCTAGCGGGCCTTCTCAGCACAGATACGCAGTATTTT.

The chain couples TRBV7-8 to TRBJ2-3, with 9 bases that match TRBD2. V trimming: 5 bases; J trimming: 1 base; junction bases outside the gene matches: 10. Germline V CDR1 and CDR2: SGHVS, FQNEAQ. The CDR3 covers 17 residues. CDR3 protein: CASSLSGRPGGTDTQYF. CDR3 DNA sequence: TGTGCCAGCAGCCTAAGCGGGAGGCCAGGAGGCACAGATACGCAGTATTTT.

Only one count was recorded for this clone. The genes are TRBV7-3 and TRBJ2-7, with TRBD1 identical over 9 bases. The CDR3 sequence is 15 residues long. V lost 5 bases and J lost 6; bases outside the gene matches: 11. Germline lookup yields CDR1 SGHTA and CDR2 FQGTGA. CDR3 residues: CASSPGLGQGFEQYF. CDR3 nucleotides: TGTGCCAGCAGCCCGGGGCTGGGACAGGGATTCGAGCAGTACTTC. The complete variable domain, with remaining parts taken from reference TRBV7-3 and TRBJ2-7, reads GAGVSQTPSNKVTEKGKYVELRCDPISGHTALYWYRQSLGQGPEFLIYFQGTGAADDSGLPNDRFFAVRPEGSVSTLKIQRTERGDSAVYLCASSPGLGQGFEQYFGPGTRLTVT.

The rearrangement uses TRBV19 and TRBJ1-4, with 7 bases fitting TRBD1. Germline CDR1 reads LNHDA; CDR2 reads SQIVND (reference sequence). V dropped 6 bases and J dropped 4; count of bases not matched to a gene: 8. The length of the CDR3 is 15 residues. As DNA, the CDR3 is TGTGCCAGTAGGAGATCCGGGACAGATAATGAAAAACTGTTTTTT. As protein: CASRRSGTDNEKLFF. The whole variable domain, remainder taken from reference TRBV19 and TRBJ1-4, is DGGITQSPKYLFRKEGQNVTLSCEQNLNHDAMYWYRQDPGQGLRLIYYSQIVNDFQKGDIAEGYSVSREKKESFPLTVTSAQKNPTAFYLCASRRSGTDNEKLFFGSGTQLSVL.

The chain has TRBV2 and TRBJ2-5; maybe TRBD2 (5 bases). V lost 0 bases and J lost 5, with 10 bases in between. This CDR3 spans 14 amino acids. Looked up from germline, CDR1 is SNHLY and CDR2 is FYNNEI. CDR3 bases: TGTGCCAGCAGTGAAGCGGGAGATATTGAGACCCAGTACTTC. It encodes CASSEAGDIETQYF.

This clone was recorded only once. V gene TRBV24-1 combines with J gene TRBJ2-1; unclear D gene. Looked up from germline, CDR1 is KGHDR and CDR2 is SFDVKD. The CDR3 covers 14 residues. V lost 1 base and J 6 bases, leaving 9 bases between the germline ends. CDR3 region: CATSDFGESNEQFF. The DNA for the CDR3 is TGTGCCACCAGTGATTTTGGAGAATCCAATGAGCAGTTCTTC.

The chain is built from TRBV27 and TRBJ2-1; the D gene is possibly TRBD2 (7 bases). The length of the CDR3 is 16 residues. Trimming took off 5 bases at V and 4 bases at J, with 18 bases between the two ends. Germline V CDR1 and CDR2: MNHEY, SMNVEV (reference sequence). The CDR3 region is CASSGGALGLYNEQFF. The CDR3 nucleotides are TGTGCCAGCAGTGGGGGGGCGCTAGGCCTTTACAATGAGCAGTTCTTC.

This clone was counted a single time. The genes are TRBV19 and TRBJ2-3, with 7 bases aligning to TRBD2. The CDR3 totals 14 residues. Germline CDR1 LNHDA, CDR2 SQIVND (reference sequence). V was clipped by 5 bases and J by 4 bases; unmatched bases: 6. CDR3 coding DNA: TGTGCCAGTAGTCTTGGACTAGTTTCAGATACGCAGTATTTT. Translation gives CASSLGLVSDTQYF.

Only a few counts were recorded for this clone. CDR3: CASSIGGDSNEKLFF. CDR3 coding DNA: TGTGCCAGTAGTATAGGCGGGGACAGTAACGAAAAACTGTTTTTT. The J gene is TRBJ1-4, the V gene TRBV19, with 7 bases lining up with TRBD1. The V and J ends lost 1 base and 8 bases, in that order; junction bases with no gene match: 7. This CDR3 is 15 amino acids long. Germline CDR1 and CDR2: LNHDA and SQIVND (reference sequence).

The chain joins TRBV18 to TRBJ2-1, with 9 nucleotides matching TRBD2. The CDR3 is 15 residues long. Germline V gene lookup returns CDR1 KGHSH and CDR2 LQKENI. With V trimmed by 3 bases and J by 7 bases, 7 bases remained unmatched. CDR3 amino acids: CASSPPGLAKNEQFF. CDR3 DNA: TGTGCCAGCTCACCCCCGGGACTAGCCAAGAATGAGCAGTTCTTC.

The CDR3 nucleotides are TGTGCCAGCACCGGAGGGGGACTAGCGGGAGTCCGGGAGACCCAGTACTTC. Encoded protein: CASTGGGLAGVRETQYF. The chain joins TRBV5-4 to TRBJ2-5; 14 bases align to TRBD2. CDR3 length equals 17 residues. The junction had 12 bases not matched to a gene; V was cut back by 6 bases and J by 5 bases. Germline values: CDR1 SGHNT, CDR2 YYREEE (reference sequence).

This clone was observed once. The V call is TRBV28, the J call TRBJ1-4, with 11 bases that match TRBD1. Trimming at V came to 11 bases and at J to 3 bases, leaving 8 bases not matched to a gene. The CDR3 runs 15 residues. From germline, CDR1 is MDHEN and CDR2 SYDVKM. CDR3 in amino acids: CAARDRGRSNEKLFF. DNA of the CDR3: TGTGCCGCCCGGGACAGGGGGAGATCTAATGAAAAACTGTTTTTT. The full variable domain, its missing parts supplied by reference TRBV28 and TRBJ1-4, is DVKVTQSSRYLVKRTGEKVFLECVQDMDHENMFWYRQDPGLGLRLIYFSYDVKMKEKGDIPEGYSVSREKKERFSLILESASTNQTSMYLCAARDRGRSNEKLFFGSGTQLSVL.

The chain has TRBV5-6 and TRBJ1-2; 8 nucleotides align to TRBD1. V shed 0 bases, J shed 7 bases, and the junction held 5 bases outside the gene matches. Germline-derived CDR1 and CDR2 are SGHDT and YYEEEE. The CDR3 contains 14 residues. In DNA, the CDR3 is TGTGCCAGCAGCTTGGTACAGGGGGTCTTTGGCTACACCTTC. This sequence encodes CASSLVQGVFGYTF.

The chain couples TRBV5-1 to TRBJ2-7; TRBD2 agrees at 12 bases. Germline CDR1 reads SGHRS; CDR2 reads YFSETQ. The CDR3 totals 17 residues. V lost 3 bases and J lost 2; bases outside the gene matches: 9. The CDR3 region has the DNA TGCGCCAGCAGCTGGTCTAGCGGGAGGGGAAAGCCCTACGAGCAGTACTTC. Translated: CASSWSSGRGKPYEQYF.

The DNA for the CDR3 is TGTGCCAGCAGCTTAGCGGGGGGTACTACAGATACGCAGTATTTT. Protein product: CASSLAGGTTDTQYF. The V and J genes are TRBV7-2 and TRBJ2-3; TRBD2 is a possible D gene (6 bases). The CDR3 loop spans 15 amino acids. Germline loops: CDR1 SGHTA, CDR2 FQGNSA. With 0 bases removed from V and 3 bases from J, the gap between germline ends came to 10 bases.

V gene TRBV7-2 combines with J gene TRBJ2-7, with D uncertain. The CDR3 loop spans 15 amino acids. Per germline, CDR1 SGHTA and CDR2 FQGNSA. V was clipped by 0 bases and J by 5 bases, with 14 bases between them. CDR3 DNA: TGTGCCAGCAGCTTAGCGCCCGGATCAGGCGACGAGCAGTACTTC. As protein: CASSLAPGSGDEQYF.

This chain links TRBV2 with TRBJ2-1; a possible D gene is TRBD1 (5 bases). Germline V gene data show CDR1 as SNHLY and CDR2 as FYNNEI. This CDR3 contains 14 residues. V was clipped by 0 bases and J by 8 bases, with 11 bases between them. CDR3 nucleotides: TGTGCCAGCAGTGAAGCGCCAGGGCTGGATGAGCAGTTCTTC. This translates into CASSEAPGLDEQFF. Full variable domain (remainder filled in from reference TRBV2 and TRBJ2-1): EPEVTQTPSHQVTQMGQEVILRCVPISNHLYFYWYRQILGQKVEFLVSFYNNEISEKSEIFDDQFSVERPDGSNFTLKIRSTKLEDSAMYFCASSEAPGLDEQFFGPGTRLTVL.

The V gene is TRBV6-4, the J gene TRBJ2-2; D remains ambiguous. V was cut by 6 bases and J by 7 bases, with 12 bases left in between. The CDR3 covers 13 residues. The V gene's germline CDR1 is MRHNA and CDR2 SNTAGT. As DNA, the CDR3 is TGTGCCAGCAGCCTAGAAAAAGGCGGGGAGCTGTTTTTT. This gives the protein CASSLEKGGELFF.

The chain couples TRBV19 to TRBJ2-3; 7 bases match TRBD2. The ends lost 5 bases at V and 3 bases at J; junction bases unmatched: 14. Germline CDR1 and CDR2: LNHDA and SQIVND (reference sequence). The length of the CDR3 is 17 residues. The CDR3 bases are TGTGCCAGTAGTCCCCCTTGGGGCCGGGGAGGGACAGATACGCAGTATTTT. Translated: CASSPPWGRGGTDTQYF. Filled out from reference TRBV19 and TRBJ2-3, the complete variable domain reads DGGITQSPKYLFRKEGQNVTLSCEQNLNHDAMYWYRQDPGQGLRLIYYSQIVNDFQKGDIAEGYSVSREKKESFPLTVTSAQKNPTAFYLCASSPPWGRGGTDTQYFGPGTRLTVL.

This sequence joins TRBV6-1 and TRBJ1-5, with TRBD1 matching over 7 bases. Germline CDR1 MNHNS, CDR2 SASEGT. The V segment lost 4 bases and the J segment 1 base; nucleotides outside the gene matches: 10. This CDR3 region has 17 residues. CDR3 DNA: TGTGCCAGCAGTGGTGGTACAGGGGAAGTCAGCAATCAGCCCCAGCATTTT. This codes for CASSGGTGEVSNQPQHF.

The chain combines TRBV30 with TRBJ1-4; 8 positions match TRBD1. Trimming at V came to 6 bases and at J to 8 bases, leaving 11 bases not matched to a gene. Germline V gene lookup returns CDR1 GTSNPN and CDR2 SVGIG (reference sequence). The CDR3 is 14 amino acids. The CDR3 region has the DNA TGTGCCTGCGCTTACCAGGGGGCAGGGGAAAAACTGTTTTTT. Translating it yields CACAYQGAGEKLFF. Variable domain in full (rest from reference TRBV30 and TRBJ1-4): SQTIHQWPATLVQPVGSPLSLECTVEGTSNPNLYWYRQAAGRGLQLLFYSVGIGQISSEVPQNLSASRPQDRQFILSSKKLLLSDSGFYLCACAYQGAGEKLFFGSGTQLSVL.